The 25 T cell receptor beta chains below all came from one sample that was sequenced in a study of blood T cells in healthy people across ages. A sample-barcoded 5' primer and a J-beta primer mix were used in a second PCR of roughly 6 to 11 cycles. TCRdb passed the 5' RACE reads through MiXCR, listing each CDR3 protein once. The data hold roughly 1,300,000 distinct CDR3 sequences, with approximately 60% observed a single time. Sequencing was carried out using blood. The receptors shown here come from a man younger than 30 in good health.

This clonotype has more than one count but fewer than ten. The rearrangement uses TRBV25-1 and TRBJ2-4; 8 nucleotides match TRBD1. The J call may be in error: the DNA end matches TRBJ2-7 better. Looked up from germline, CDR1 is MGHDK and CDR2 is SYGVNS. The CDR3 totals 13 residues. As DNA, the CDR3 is TGTGCCAGCAGCCGGGACAGGACCCTCGAGCAGTACTTC. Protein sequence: CASSRDRTLEQYF.

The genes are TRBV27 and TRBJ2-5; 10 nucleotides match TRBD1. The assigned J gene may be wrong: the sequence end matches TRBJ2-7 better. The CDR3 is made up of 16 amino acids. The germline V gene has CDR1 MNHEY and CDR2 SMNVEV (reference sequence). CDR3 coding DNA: TGTGCCAGCAGTTTATTGGGGGACAGGGGCGACTACGAGCAGTACTTC. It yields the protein CASSLLGDRGDYEQYF.

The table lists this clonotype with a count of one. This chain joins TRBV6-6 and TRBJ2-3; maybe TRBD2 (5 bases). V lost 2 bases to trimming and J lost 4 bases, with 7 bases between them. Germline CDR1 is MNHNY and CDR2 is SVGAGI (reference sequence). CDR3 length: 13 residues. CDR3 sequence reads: CASSYTRADTQYF. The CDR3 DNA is TGTGCCAGCAGTTACACTAGGGCAGATACGCAGTATTTT.

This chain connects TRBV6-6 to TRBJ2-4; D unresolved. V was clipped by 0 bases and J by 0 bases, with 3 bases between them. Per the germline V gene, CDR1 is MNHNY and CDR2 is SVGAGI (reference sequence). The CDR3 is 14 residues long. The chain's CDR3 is CASSYSLAKNIQYF. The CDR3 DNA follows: TGTGCCAGCAGTTACTCCCTAGCCAAAAACATTCAGTACTTC.

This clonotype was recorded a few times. CDR3: CASSLASLTGVHGYTF. Here the CDR3 DNA reads TGTGCCAGCAGCTTAGCATCTTTGACAGGGGTGCACGGCTACACCTTC. The chain recombines TRBV7-9 with TRBJ1-2; the match to TRBD1 covers 8 bases. This CDR3 is built from 16 residues. The J segment lost 8 bases and the V segment lost 0 bases, leaving 11 bases of the junction unmatched. CDR1 and CDR2 from the germline V gene are SEHNR and FQNEAQ (reference sequence).

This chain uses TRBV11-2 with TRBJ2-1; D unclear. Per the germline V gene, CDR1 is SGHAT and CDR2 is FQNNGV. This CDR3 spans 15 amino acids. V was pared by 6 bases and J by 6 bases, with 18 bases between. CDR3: CASRPVAVGPNEQFF. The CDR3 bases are TGTGCCAGCAGACCCGTAGCTGTCGGGCCCAATGAGCAGTTCTTC.

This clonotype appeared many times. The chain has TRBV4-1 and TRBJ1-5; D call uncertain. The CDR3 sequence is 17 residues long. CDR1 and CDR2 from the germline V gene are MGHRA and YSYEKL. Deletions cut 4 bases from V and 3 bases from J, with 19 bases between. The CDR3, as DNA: TGCGCCAGCAGCCCCGTCGACATGGGGTTTTCCAATCAGCCCCAGCATTTT. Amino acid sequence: CASSPVDMGFSNQPQHF.

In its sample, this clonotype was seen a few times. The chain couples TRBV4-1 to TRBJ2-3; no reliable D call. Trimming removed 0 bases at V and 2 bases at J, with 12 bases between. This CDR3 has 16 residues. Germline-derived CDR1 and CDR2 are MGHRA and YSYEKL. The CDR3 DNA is TGCGCCAGCAGCCAAGATCCCCGCGGCTACACAGATACGCAGTATTTT. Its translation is CASSQDPRGYTDTQYF.

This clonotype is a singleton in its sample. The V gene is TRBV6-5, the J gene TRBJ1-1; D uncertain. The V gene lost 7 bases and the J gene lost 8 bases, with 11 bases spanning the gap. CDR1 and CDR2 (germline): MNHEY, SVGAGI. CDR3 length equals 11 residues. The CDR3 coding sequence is TGTGCCAGCATCAAGAGTATGGAAGCTTTCTTT. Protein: CASIKSMEAFF.

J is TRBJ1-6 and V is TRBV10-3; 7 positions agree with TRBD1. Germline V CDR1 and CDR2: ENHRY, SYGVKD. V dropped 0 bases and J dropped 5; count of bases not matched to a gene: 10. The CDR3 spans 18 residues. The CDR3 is CAISESERWDRHNSPLHF. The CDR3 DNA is TGTGCCATCAGTGAGTCGGAAAGGTGGGACAGACATAATTCACCCCTCCACTTT.

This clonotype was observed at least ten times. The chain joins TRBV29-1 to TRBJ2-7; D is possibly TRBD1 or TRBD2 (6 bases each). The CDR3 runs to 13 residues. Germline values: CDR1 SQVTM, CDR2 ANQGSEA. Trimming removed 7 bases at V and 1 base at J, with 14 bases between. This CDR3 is CSAVGGRSYEQYF. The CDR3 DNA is TGCAGCGCCGTAGGGGGGCGATCCTACGAGCAGTACTTC.

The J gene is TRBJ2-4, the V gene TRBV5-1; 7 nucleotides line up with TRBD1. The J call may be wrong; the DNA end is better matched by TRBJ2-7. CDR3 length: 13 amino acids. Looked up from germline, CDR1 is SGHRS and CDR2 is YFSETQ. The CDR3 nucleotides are TGCGCCAGCAGCCCCGGGACAGCGGACGAGCAGTACTTC. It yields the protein CASSPGTADEQYF.

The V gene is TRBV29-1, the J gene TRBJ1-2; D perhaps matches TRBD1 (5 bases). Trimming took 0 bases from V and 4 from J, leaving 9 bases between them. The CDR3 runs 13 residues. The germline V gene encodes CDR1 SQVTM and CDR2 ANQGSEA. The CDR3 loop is CSVEERDFYGYTF. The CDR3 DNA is TGCAGCGTTGAAGAGCGGGACTTCTATGGCTACACCTTC.

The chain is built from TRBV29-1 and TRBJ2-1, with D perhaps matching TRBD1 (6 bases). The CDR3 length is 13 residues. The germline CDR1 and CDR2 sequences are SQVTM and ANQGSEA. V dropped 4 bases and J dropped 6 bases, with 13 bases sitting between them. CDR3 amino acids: CSVGTDFFNEQFF. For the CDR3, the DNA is TGCAGCGTTGGGACAGACTTCTTCAATGAGCAGTTCTTC.

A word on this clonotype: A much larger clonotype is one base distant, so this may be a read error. The CDR3 nucleotides read TGTGCCACCAGTCCGGGGGCTGGGGCCAACGTCCTGACTTTC. Translating gives CATSPGAGANVLTF. This rearrangement joins TRBV24-1 to TRBJ2-6; tentatively, D is TRBD2 (6 bases). Trimming took off 6 bases at V and 2 bases at J, with 7 bases between the two ends. This CDR3 spans 14 amino acids. Germline-derived CDR1 and CDR2 are KGHDR and SFDVKD.

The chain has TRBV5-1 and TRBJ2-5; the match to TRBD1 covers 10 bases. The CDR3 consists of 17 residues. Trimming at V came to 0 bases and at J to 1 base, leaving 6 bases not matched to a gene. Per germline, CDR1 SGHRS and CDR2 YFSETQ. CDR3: CASSLVWDRGLQETQYF. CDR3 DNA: TGCGCCAGCAGCTTGGTATGGGACAGGGGACTCCAAGAGACCCAGTACTTC.

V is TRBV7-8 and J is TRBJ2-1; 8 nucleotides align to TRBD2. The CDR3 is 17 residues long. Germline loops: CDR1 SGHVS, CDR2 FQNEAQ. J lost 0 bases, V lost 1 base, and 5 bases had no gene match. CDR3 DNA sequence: TGTGCCAGCAGCTTAGTCACTAGCGGTTACTCCTACAATGAGCAGTTCTTC. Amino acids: CASSLVTSGYSYNEQFF.

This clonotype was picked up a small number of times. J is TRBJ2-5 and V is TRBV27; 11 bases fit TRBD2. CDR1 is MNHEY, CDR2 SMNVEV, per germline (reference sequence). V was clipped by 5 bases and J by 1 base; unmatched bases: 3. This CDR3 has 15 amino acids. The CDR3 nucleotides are TGTGCCAGCAGTCACGGGACTAGCGGCCAAGAGACCCAGTACTTC. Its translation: CASSHGTSGQETQYF.

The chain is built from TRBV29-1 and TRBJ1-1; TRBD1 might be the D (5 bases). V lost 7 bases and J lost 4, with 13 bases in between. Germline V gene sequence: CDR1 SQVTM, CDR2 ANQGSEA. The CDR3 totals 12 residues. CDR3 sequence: CSGARGVTEAFF. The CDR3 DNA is TGCAGCGGCGCGCGAGGGGTCACTGAAGCTTTCTTT.

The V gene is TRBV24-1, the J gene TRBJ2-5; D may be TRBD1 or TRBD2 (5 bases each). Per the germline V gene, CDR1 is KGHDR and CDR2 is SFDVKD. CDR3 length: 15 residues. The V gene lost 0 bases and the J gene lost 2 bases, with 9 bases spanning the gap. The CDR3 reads CATSDLRGAQETQYF. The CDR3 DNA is TGTGCCACCAGTGATTTGAGGGGAGCGCAAGAGACCCAGTACTTC.

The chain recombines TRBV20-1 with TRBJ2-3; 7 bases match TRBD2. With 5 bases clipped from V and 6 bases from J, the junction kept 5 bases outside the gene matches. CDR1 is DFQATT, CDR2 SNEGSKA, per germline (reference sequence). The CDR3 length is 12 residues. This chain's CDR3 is CSAPPRGDTQYF. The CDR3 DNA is TGCAGTGCTCCCCCGCGGGGGGATACGCAGTATTTT.

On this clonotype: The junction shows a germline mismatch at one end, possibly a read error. CDR3 nucleotide sequence: TGTGTCAGCAACCCGGGACAGGGTACCGAGCAGTACTTC. It yields the protein CVSNPGQGTEQYF. This chain uses TRBV6-5 with TRBJ2-7; the match to TRBD1 covers 9 bases. This CDR3 is 13 amino acids long. Germline-derived CDR1 and CDR2 are MNHEY and SVGAGI.

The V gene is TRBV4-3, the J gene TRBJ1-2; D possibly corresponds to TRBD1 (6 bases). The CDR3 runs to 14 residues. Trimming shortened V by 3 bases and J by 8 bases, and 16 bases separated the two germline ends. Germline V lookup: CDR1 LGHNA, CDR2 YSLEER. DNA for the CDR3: TGCGCCAGCAGCCACCCGGGGGGGCTACAAGGCTACACCTTC. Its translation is CASSHPGGLQGYTF.

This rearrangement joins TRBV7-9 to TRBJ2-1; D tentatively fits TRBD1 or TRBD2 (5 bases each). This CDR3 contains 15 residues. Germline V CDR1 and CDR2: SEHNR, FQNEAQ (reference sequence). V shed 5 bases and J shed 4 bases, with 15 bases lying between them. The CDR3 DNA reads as TGTGCCAGCAGCCACGGGACGCCAATTTACAATGAGCAGTTCTTC. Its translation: CASSHGTPIYNEQFF.

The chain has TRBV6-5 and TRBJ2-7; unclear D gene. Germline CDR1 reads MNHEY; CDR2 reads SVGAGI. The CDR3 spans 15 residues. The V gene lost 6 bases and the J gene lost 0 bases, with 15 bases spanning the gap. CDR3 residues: CASSPQTGVSYEQYF. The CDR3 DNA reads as TGTGCCAGCAGCCCTCAAACCGGAGTCTCCTACGAGCAGTACTTC.